The 4 T cell receptor beta chains below all came from one sample that was sequenced in a study of breast tumors, draining lymph nodes, adjacent tissues. The lymph nodes were axillary draining lymph nodes from breast cancer patients. In TCRdb, the multiplex PCR reads were re-called with MiXCR into one record per CDR3 protein. The sample carries some 230,000 distinct CDR3 sequences, nearly 35% recorded once. The specimen was axillary lymph node tissue. The receptors derive from a female donor with breast cancer. Some clones in this sample may be carry-over from other donors' samples.

This clonotype was observed many times. J is TRBJ2-2 and V is TRBV20-1; perhaps TRBD2 as D (7 bases). This CDR3 has 15 residues. Trimming cost V 0 bases and J 4 bases, with 12 bases left between them. Per the germline V gene, CDR1 is DFQATT and CDR2 is SNEGSKA (reference sequence). The DNA of the CDR3 is TGCAGTGCTAGAGATAGGGGGGGCCCCACCGGGGAGCTGTTTTTT. It specifies CSARDRGGPTGELFF.

This clonotype has ten or more counts. The chain couples TRBV10-1 to TRBJ2-3; D not resolved. This CDR3 comprises 12 residues. The V gene's germline CDR1 is WNHNN and CDR2 SYGVQD (reference sequence). Trimming removed 1 base at V and 5 bases at J, with 4 bases between. Here the CDR3 reads CASSELGDTQYF. DNA for the CDR3: TGCGCCAGCAGTGAGTTGGGAGATACGCAGTATTTT.

This clonotype has a count of ten or more. This sequence joins TRBV19 and TRBJ2-2; D perhaps matches TRBD2 (6 bases). The CDR3 is made up of 14 amino acids. The germline CDR1 and CDR2 sequences are LNHDA and SQIVND (reference sequence). Trimming removed 1 base at V and 6 bases at J, with 9 bases between. DNA for the CDR3: TGTGCCAGTAGTATAGCCCCGGGGGCCGGGGAGCTGTTTTTT. This gives the protein CASSIAPGAGELFF.

This clonotype showed up just a few times. The chain carries TRBV27 and TRBJ1-2; 7 bases are shared with TRBD1. Per germline, CDR1 MNHEY and CDR2 SMNVEV (reference sequence). This CDR3 is built from 13 residues. V shed 2 bases and J 8 bases; nucleotides not matched to a gene: 5. CDR3 DNA sequence: TGTGCCAGCAGTTTAGGGAGGGGGCTCGGCTACACCTTC. Protein product: CASSLGRGLGYTF.